This passage covers 24 T cell receptor beta chains from one sample sequenced in a study of OX40 agonist ivuxolimab in advanced cancers. Sequencing used immunoSEQ multiplex PCR; TCRdb keeps in-frame clones, though not all of them. The profile shows some 76,000 clones, 80% to 95% of them singletons. The sequencing here drew on CD4+ or CD8+ T cells sorted from blood, taken in a trial of the OX40 agonist ivuxolimab. The origin of the receptors is an adult with an advanced solid tumor such as melanoma, head and neck, liver or kidney cancer.

V is TRBV6-1 and J is TRBJ2-5; TRBD2 aligns across 8 bases. There are 19 residues in the CDR3. Per germline, CDR1 MNHNS and CDR2 SASEGT. Unmatched junction bases numbered 14, after V lost 0 bases and J lost 2 bases. The CDR3 coding sequence is TGTGCCAGCAGTGAAGCTCTTGGTTGGCGGGGGGCCCAACAAGAGACCCAGTACTTC. Amino acids: CASSEALGWRGAQQETQYF.

The rearrangement links TRBV7-8 to TRBJ2-7; TRBD1 matches 7 bases. Germline V gene lookup returns CDR1 SGHVS and CDR2 FQNEAQ. The trim removed 5 bases at V and 2 bases at J, leaving 6 bases unmatched. CDR3 length equals 14 residues. The CDR3 DNA reads TGTGCCAGCAGCCTCACGGGGACAGCCTACGAGCAGTACTTC. It translates to CASSLTGTAYEQYF. Complete variable domain (other parts from reference TRBV7-8 and TRBJ2-7): GAGVSQSPRYKVAKRGQDVALRCDPISGHVSLFWYQQALGQGPEFLTYFQNEAQLDKSGLPSDRFFAERPEGSVSTLKIQRTQQEDSAVYLCASSLTGTAYEQYFGPGTRLTVT.

The chain recombines TRBV9 with TRBJ2-2; D ambiguous. CDR3 length equals 13 residues. V was pared by 0 bases and J by 6 bases, with 6 bases between. Per the germline V gene, CDR1 is SGDLS and CDR2 is YYNGEE. This CDR3 is CASSVEGAGELFF. DNA for the CDR3: TGTGCCAGCAGCGTAGAAGGAGCCGGGGAGCTGTTTTTT.

The chain carries TRBV21-1 and TRBJ1-5. TRBV21-1 has pseudogene status. This CDR3 contains 19 residues. CDR3: CASSKLRDLLPYSNQPQHF. In DNA, the CDR3 is TGTGCCAGCAGCAAATTGAGGGATTTGCTACCCTATAGCAATCAGCCCCAGCATTTT.

V gene TRBV7-6 combines with J gene TRBJ2-5; TRBD1 matches 10 bases. V was clipped by 6 bases and J by 5 bases; unmatched bases: 6. CDR3 length: 14 amino acids. The germline CDR1 and CDR2 sequences are SGHVS and FNYEAQ. DNA for the CDR3: TGTGCCAGCAGATACGGGACAGGGGAGGAGACCCAGTACTTC. The encoded protein is CASRYGTGEETQYF.

The V gene is TRBV6-4, the J gene TRBJ2-2; 11 positions match TRBD2. CDR1 MRHNA and CDR2 SNTAGT come from the germline V gene. The CDR3 sequence is 15 residues long. V gave up 6 bases and J gave up 4 bases; unmatched junction bases: 4. This CDR3 reads CASSGTSGPTGELFF. The CDR3 bases are TGTGCCAGCAGCGGGACTAGCGGACCCACCGGGGAGCTGTTTTTT.

The chain couples TRBV29-1 to TRBJ1-2; D is unresolved. The CDR3 length is 12 residues. Trimming stripped 1 base from V and 4 bases from J, with 7 bases between. Germline loops: CDR1 SQVTM, CDR2 ANQGSEA. As DNA, the CDR3 is TGCAGCGTTGAAGCAGAAGTCTATGGCTACACCTTC. Its translation: CSVEAEVYGYTF.

This chain uses TRBV4-3 with TRBJ1-4, with no clear D. V lost 4 bases to trimming and J lost 5 bases, with 17 bases between them. CDR1 and CDR2 (germline): LGHNA, YSLEER. The CDR3 contains 16 residues. The CDR3: CASSRIAGEWNEKLFF. The CDR3 DNA sequence: TGCGCCAGCAGCCGCATCGCCGGGGAATGGAATGAAAAACTGTTTTTT.

The J gene is TRBJ2-2, the V gene TRBV9, with a weak D call TRBD1 (6 bases). This CDR3 spans 12 amino acids. The V end lost 10 bases, the J end lost 1 base, and 8 bases lay between the germline ends. The V gene's germline CDR1 is SGDLS and CDR2 YYNGEE. The CDR3 here is CAVTGNTGELFF. CDR3 coding DNA: TGTGCCGTGACAGGGAACACCGGGGAGCTGTTTTTT.

This rearrangement joins TRBV27 to TRBJ1-4; D remains unclear. Germline V gives CDR1 MNHEY, CDR2 SMNVEV (reference sequence). The V and J ends lost 1 base and 4 bases respectively, with 4 bases between them. The CDR3 has 13 amino acids. The DNA for the CDR3 is TGTGCCAGCAGTTTATGGCGTAATGAAAAACTGTTTTTT. Amino acid sequence: CASSLWRNEKLFF.

The CDR3 nucleotides read TGTGCCAGCAGCGCCCCCGGGACAGGGAGCACTGAAGCTTTCTTT. Translated, it gives CASSAPGTGSTEAFF. The chain links TRBV9 to TRBJ1-1, with 9 bases that match TRBD1. CDR1 and CDR2 from the germline V gene are SGDLS and YYNGEE. The CDR3 sequence is 15 residues long. Trimming removed 3 bases from V and 4 bases from J; junction bases left unmatched: 7.

This chain uses TRBV5-5 with TRBJ1-1; TRBD1 might be the D (5 bases). The V end lost 4 bases, the J end lost 2 bases, and 18 bases lay between the germline ends. Germline V gene lookup returns CDR1 SGHKS and CDR2 YYEKEE (reference sequence). The CDR3 loop spans 16 amino acids. CDR3 coding DNA: TGTGCCAGCAGCCCCTTCCTCCAGGGAGCTAACACTGAAGCTTTCTTT. Protein: CASSPFLQGANTEAFF.

This clone was picked up one time. This chain connects TRBV11-2 to TRBJ1-1, with no clear D. V was cut by 3 bases and J by 8 bases, with 10 bases left in between. Germline assignment: CDR1 SGHAT and CDR2 FQNNGV. The CDR3 has 12 residues. This CDR3 is CASSLGGVEAFF. The CDR3 DNA is TGTGCCAGCAGCTTGGGTGGAGTCGAAGCTTTCTTT.

This sequence joins TRBV27 and TRBJ2-7; 9 bases align to TRBD2. Germline loops: CDR1 MNHEY, CDR2 SMNVEV (reference sequence). The junction had 16 bases not matched to a gene; V was cut back by 4 bases and J by 6 bases. CDR3 length equals 17 residues. The CDR3 DNA follows: TGTGCCAGCAGTTCGAACACCCCTGCGGGGGGGCCGCGCGAGCAGTACTTC. This codes for CASSSNTPAGGPREQYF.

Notes on this clone: The junction shows a germline mismatch at one end, possibly a read error. This chain joins TRBV7-7 and TRBJ1-4; TRBD1 might be the D (5 bases). Germline V lookup: CDR1 SSHAT, CDR2 FNYEAQ (reference sequence). The CDR3 length is 15 residues. The CDR3 spells CASSLGGAMDEKLFF. The DNA of the CDR3 is TGTGCTAGCAGCTTAGGCGGGGCGATGGATGAAAAACTGTTTTTT.

The V gene is TRBV7-3, the J gene TRBJ2-7; a weak D match, TRBD2 (5 bases). Germline V gene lookup returns CDR1 SGHTA and CDR2 FQGTGA. Trimming took 1 base from V and 3 from J, leaving 10 bases between them. The CDR3 runs 14 residues. CDR3 bases: TGTGCCAGCAGCTTAAACCCGGGGTTCTACGAGCAGTACTTC. Its translation: CASSLNPGFYEQYF.

In this sample, this clone turned up a few times. The J gene is TRBJ1-1, the V gene TRBV30; 11 nucleotides match TRBD1. Germline CDR1 reads GTSNPN; CDR2 reads SVGIG (reference sequence). The trim removed 2 bases at V and 3 bases at J, leaving 2 bases unmatched. This CDR3 contains 14 residues. The CDR3 here is CAWSTGQGDTEAFF. The CDR3 region has the DNA TGTGCCTGGAGTACGGGACAGGGGGACACTGAAGCTTTCTTT.

CDR3 sequence reads: CAISESGQPTDTQYF. For the CDR3, the DNA is TGTGCCATCAGTGAGTCTGGGCAACCCACAGATACGCAGTATTTT. V usage is TRBV10-3 and J usage is TRBJ2-3; D gene ambiguous. Trimming removed 0 bases at V and 2 bases at J, with 9 bases between. Germline CDR1 reads ENHRY; CDR2 reads SYGVKD. The CDR3 spans 15 residues.

The chain carries TRBV5-6 and TRBJ1-3; D may be TRBD1 (6 bases). V was cut by 0 bases and J by 3 bases, with 10 bases left in between. The germline V gene encodes CDR1 SGHDT and CDR2 YYEEEE. This CDR3 is 15 amino acids long. CDR3 loop: CASSLVGADGNTIYF. The CDR3 DNA sequence: TGTGCCAGCAGCTTGGTGGGGGCTGATGGAAACACCATATATTTT.

The genes are TRBV4-2 and TRBJ2-3; 9 bases agree with TRBD2. Trimming removed 2 bases from V and 7 bases from J; junction bases left unmatched: 10. The V gene's germline CDR1 is LGHNA and CDR2 YNFKEQ. This CDR3 comprises 16 residues. CDR3 in amino acids: CASSQSASGDSNTQYF. The CDR3 DNA sequence: TGTGCCAGCAGCCAAAGCGCTAGCGGGGACTCAAATACGCAGTATTTT.

The chain recombines TRBV14 with TRBJ1-2; a weak D match, TRBD1 (5 bases). The CDR3 has 14 amino acids. Trimming removed 1 base at V and 6 bases at J, with 12 bases between. Looked up from germline, CDR1 is SGHDN and CDR2 is FVKESK. The CDR3 coding sequence is TGTGCCAGCAGCCAAGTTTATGGGGCGCATGGCTACACCTTC. Translating gives CASSQVYGAHGYTF.

This clone was recorded only once. V and J are TRBV30 and TRBJ1-6; D unresolved. V was clipped by 1 base and J by 2 bases, with 3 bases between them. The CDR3 extends over 13 amino acids. Germline CDR1 and CDR2: GTSNPN and SVGIG (reference sequence). The chain's CDR3 is CAWSETYNSPLHF. CDR3 sequence (DNA): TGTGCCTGGAGTGAGACCTATAATTCACCCCTCCACTTT.

The V and J genes are TRBV6-1 and TRBJ1-5; D is undetermined. The CDR3 runs to 13 residues. V was clipped by 11 bases and J by 9 bases, with 20 bases between them. Germline-derived CDR1 and CDR2 are MNHNS and SASEGT. The CDR3 sequence: CAADGGLVRPQHF. The CDR3 DNA is TGTGCCGCTGACGGCGGCCTGGTTCGGCCCCAGCATTTT.

This clone has only one observation. The chain carries TRBV6-5 and TRBJ2-5; maybe TRBD2 (6 bases). CDR1 and CDR2 (germline): MNHEY, SVGAGI. There are 16 residues in the CDR3. Trimming pared 4 bases from V and 1 base from J, leaving 16 bases between. The CDR3 DNA follows: TGTGCCAGCAGTTTAACTACGGGGGAACTCCAAGAGACCCAGTACTTC. It yields the protein CASSLTTGELQETQYF.